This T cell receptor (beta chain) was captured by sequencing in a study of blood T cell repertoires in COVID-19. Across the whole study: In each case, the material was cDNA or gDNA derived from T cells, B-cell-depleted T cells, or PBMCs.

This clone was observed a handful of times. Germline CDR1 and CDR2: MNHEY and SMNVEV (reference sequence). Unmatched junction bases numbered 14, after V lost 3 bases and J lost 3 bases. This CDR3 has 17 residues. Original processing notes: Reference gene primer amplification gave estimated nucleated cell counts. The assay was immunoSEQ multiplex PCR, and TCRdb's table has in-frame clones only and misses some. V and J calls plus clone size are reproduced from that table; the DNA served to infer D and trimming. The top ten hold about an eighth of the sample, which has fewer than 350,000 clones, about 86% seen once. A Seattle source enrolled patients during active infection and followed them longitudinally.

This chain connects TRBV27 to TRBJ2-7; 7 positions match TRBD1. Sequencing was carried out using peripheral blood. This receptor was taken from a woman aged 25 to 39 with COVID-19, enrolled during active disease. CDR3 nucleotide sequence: TGTGCCAGCAGTTTCGCGACCGGACAGGACGAGGGCTACGAGCAGTACTTC. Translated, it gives CASSFATGQDEGYEQYF.